This entry lists 18 T cell receptor beta chains sequenced from one sample in a study of T cell changes during pregnancy in multiple sclerosis. Data came from immunoSEQ multiplex PCR; TCRdb stores just in-frame clones and leaves some out. The repertoire includes around 50,000 clones, about 90% of them detected once, and approximately 0.2% sits in the top ten. This specimen was CD4+ T cells from peripheral blood mononuclear cells, taken in the second trimester of pregnancy. These TCRs come from a female donor with multiple sclerosis, enrolled in a pregnancy study.

V usage is TRBV5-1 and J usage is TRBJ2-2, with D perhaps matching TRBD1 (5 bases). Trimming cost V 3 bases and J 4 bases, with 10 bases left between them. The germline V gene encodes CDR1 SGHRS and CDR2 YFSETQ. The length of the CDR3 is 14 residues. The CDR3 loop is CASSSATVTGELFF. The CDR3 region has the DNA TGCGCCAGCAGCTCAGCGACAGTCACCGGGGAGCTGTTTTTT.

This rearrangement joins TRBV19 to TRBJ2-5, with D maybe TRBD2 (6 bases). The CDR3 sequence is 14 residues long. V lost 8 bases and J 4 bases, leaving 17 bases between the germline ends. The germline V gene has CDR1 LNHDA and CDR2 SQIVND (reference sequence). This chain's CDR3 is CASAIGGVGETQYF. The DNA of the CDR3 is TGTGCCAGTGCCATAGGAGGGGTGGGAGAGACCCAGTACTTC.

This clone was counted once. The DNA for the CDR3 is TGTGCCAGCAGTTGGTCGACTAGCGGAATCTCCTACGAGCAGTACTTC. This translates into CASSWSTSGISYEQYF. The gene calls are TRBV28 and TRBJ2-7, with 9 bases aligning to TRBD2. CDR1 MDHEN and CDR2 SYDVKM come from the germline V gene. This CDR3 has 16 residues. The V gene end was trimmed by 4 bases and the J gene end by 0 bases; junction bases not matched to a gene: 7. The full variable domain, rest sourced from reference TRBV28 and TRBJ2-7, is DVKVTQSSRYLVKRTGEKVFLECVQDMDHENMFWYRQDPGLGLRLIYFSYDVKMKEKGDIPEGYSVSREKKERFSLILESASTNQTSMYLCASSWSTSGISYEQYFGPGTRLTVT.

The genes are TRBV7-3 and TRBJ2-3, with D maybe TRBD2 (6 bases). This CDR3 is 15 amino acids long. V shed 3 bases and J shed 2 bases, with 12 bases lying between them. The germline V gene has CDR1 SGHTA and CDR2 FQGTGA. This chain's CDR3 is CASSFGLLNTDTQYF. The CDR3, as DNA: TGTGCCAGCAGCTTCGGACTACTTAACACAGATACGCAGTATTTT.

V is TRBV5-1 and J is TRBJ2-7, with 11 bases fitting TRBD1. This CDR3 spans 17 amino acids. J lost 0 bases, V lost 4 bases, and 9 bases had no gene match. In germline, CDR1 is SGHRS, CDR2 YFSETQ. In DNA form, the CDR3 reads TGCGCCAGCAGCCTACCCGGACAGGGGGCTTTCTCCTACGAGCAGTACTTC. This encodes CASSLPGQGAFSYEQYF.

In this sample, this clone turned up once. The chain employs TRBV19 and TRBJ2-2; D might be TRBD2 (5 bases). The length of the CDR3 is 15 residues. The V and J ends lost 3 bases and 0 bases respectively, with 8 bases between them. From germline, CDR1 is LNHDA and CDR2 SQIVND (reference sequence). The CDR3 DNA sequence: TGTGCCAGTAGTATCCTCGGGACGAACACCGGGGAGCTGTTTTTT. Translation gives CASSILGTNTGELFF.

The V and J genes are TRBV27 and TRBJ1-2; possibly TRBD1 for D (6 bases). There are 15 residues in the CDR3. Germline V gene lookup returns CDR1 MNHEY and CDR2 SMNVEV (reference sequence). V dropped 8 bases and J dropped 2 bases, with 18 bases sitting between them. CDR3: CASCNHRDLNYGYTF. The CDR3 coding sequence is TGTGCCAGCTGTAATCACAGGGATCTAAACTATGGCTACACCTTC.

The rearrangement links TRBV6-4 to TRBJ2-3, with D maybe TRBD2 (5 bases). In germline, CDR1 is MRHNA, CDR2 SNTAGT. V lost 0 bases to trimming and J lost 2 bases, with 9 bases between them. The CDR3 totals 15 residues. CDR3 region: CASSDSGEPTDTQYF. In nucleotides, the CDR3 is TGTGCCAGCAGTGACTCCGGGGAGCCCACAGATACGCAGTATTTT.

V is TRBV28 and J is TRBJ1-3; 7 nucleotides line up with TRBD1. The junction had 2 bases not matched to a gene; V was cut back by 2 bases and J by 4 bases. Germline V gives CDR1 MDHEN, CDR2 SYDVKM. The CDR3 is 14 residues long. The CDR3 here is CASSLRDRGNTIYF. The CDR3 DNA is TGTGCCAGCAGTTTACGGGACAGAGGAAACACCATATATTTT. The full variable domain, its missing parts supplied by reference TRBV28 and TRBJ1-3, is DVKVTQSSRYLVKRTGEKVFLECVQDMDHENMFWYRQDPGLGLRLIYFSYDVKMKEKGDIPEGYSVSREKKERFSLILESASTNQTSMYLCASSLRDRGNTIYFGEGSWLTVV.

The chain is built from TRBV7-9 and TRBJ1-4; 7 bases are a match to TRBD1. The junction had 12 bases not matched to a gene; V was cut back by 0 bases and J by 5 bases. The CDR3 spans 18 residues. The germline gives CDR1 SEHNR, CDR2 FQNEAQ (reference sequence). DNA for the CDR3: TGTGCCAGCAGCTTAGCACCCCTGACAGGGCTGGGAAATGAAAAACTGTTTTTT. It translates to CASSLAPLTGLGNEKLFF.

The rearrangement links TRBV10-3 to TRBJ1-6; no firm D call. Germline assignment: CDR1 ENHRY and CDR2 SYGVKD. V was trimmed by 10 bases and J by 2 bases, leaving 15 bases between them. This CDR3 contains 15 residues. Here the CDR3 reads CATRGEATYNSPLHF. The CDR3 DNA sequence: TGTGCCACTCGCGGCGAGGCCACCTATAATTCACCCCTCCACTTT.

The rearrangement links TRBV5-1 to TRBJ2-1; 9 bases are shared with TRBD2. Germline trimming cut 4 bases from V and 4 bases from J; bases unmatched to any gene: 6. CDR1 is SGHRS, CDR2 YFSETQ, per germline. The CDR3 spans 15 residues. CDR3 amino acids: CASSKTSGLYNEQFF. CDR3 DNA sequence: TGCGCCAGCAGCAAAACTAGCGGGTTATACAATGAGCAGTTCTTC. Using reference TRBV5-1 and TRBJ2-1 for the parts outside the CDR3, the full variable domain is KAGVTQTPRYLIKTRGQQVTLSCSPISGHRSVSWYQQTPGQGLQFLFEYFSETQRNKGNFPGRFSGRQFSNSRSEMNVSTLELGDSALYLCASSKTSGLYNEQFFGPGTRLTVL.

V usage is TRBV6-5 and J usage is TRBJ2-7, with a tentative D call TRBD2 (5 bases). The CDR3 runs to 13 residues. With 8 bases removed from V and 4 bases from J, the gap between germline ends came to 15 bases. From germline, CDR1 is MNHEY and CDR2 SVGAGI. The CDR3 is CASPSPKRYEQYF. The CDR3 region has the DNA TGTGCCAGCCCTTCGCCGAAGCGGTACGAGCAGTACTTC.

Here the CDR3 DNA reads TGTGCCAGCATCTCGGGGGTGGGCAATCAGCCCCAGCATTTT. It specifies CASISGVGNQPQHF. V usage is TRBV28 and J usage is TRBJ1-5; the D gene is possibly TRBD1 (5 bases). The ends were cut back, 7 bases at V and 2 bases at J, with 12 bases in the middle. CDR1 and CDR2 from the germline V gene are MDHEN and SYDVKM. The CDR3 consists of 14 residues. The full variable domain, completed using reference TRBV28 and TRBJ1-5, is DVKVTQSSRYLVKRTGEKVFLECVQDMDHENMFWYRQDPGLGLRLIYFSYDVKMKEKGDIPEGYSVSREKKERFSLILESASTNQTSMYLCASISGVGNQPQHFGDGTRLSIL.

The chain is built from TRBV11-2 and TRBJ2-5; 11 bases map to TRBD2. The germline CDR1 and CDR2 sequences are SGHAT and FQNNGV. The CDR3 contains 16 residues. V trimming: 2 bases; J trimming: 5 bases; junction bases outside the gene matches: 7. CDR3 DNA sequence: TGTGCCAGCAGCTTAATGGCTAGCGGGGGGTTGGAGACCCAGTACTTC. Protein product: CASSLMASGGLETQYF.

The chain combines TRBV5-4 with TRBJ2-3; TRBD2 might be the D (6 bases). CDR3 length: 14 amino acids. Trimming removed 5 bases from V and 3 bases from J, with 13 bases in between. CDR1 SGHNT and CDR2 YYREEE come from the germline V gene (reference sequence). The DNA for the CDR3 is TGTGCCAGCAGTCTGGACTACATAACAGATACGCAGTATTTT. Protein: CASSLDYITDTQYF. Supplemented by reference TRBV5-4 and TRBJ2-3, the full variable domain reads ETGVTQSPTHLIKTRGQQVTLRCSSQSGHNTVSWYQQALGQGPQFIFQYYREEENGRGNFPPRFSGLQFPNYSSELNVNALELDDSALYLCASSLDYITDTQYFGPGTRLTVL.

This clone occurred a few times. J is TRBJ2-3 and V is TRBV5-1, with D tentatively TRBD1 (5 bases). Between the trimmed V and J ends, which lost 0 bases and 6 bases, there was a span of 11 bases. Germline lookup yields CDR1 SGHRS and CDR2 YFSETQ. The CDR3 is made up of 14 amino acids. The CDR3 region is CASSLVQGRDTQYF. The CDR3 DNA is TGCGCCAGCAGCTTGGTCCAGGGTAGGGATACGCAGTATTTT.

The V gene is TRBV11-2, the J gene TRBJ1-4; 8 nucleotides line up with TRBD1. Germline CDR1 SGHAT, CDR2 FQNNGV. This CDR3 has 14 residues. V shed 5 bases, J shed 3 bases, and the junction held 2 bases outside the gene matches. The CDR3 region has the DNA TGTGCCAGCAGCGCGACAGGGGCTAATGAAAAACTGTTTTTT. It translates to CASSATGANEKLFF.